The clone carrying this TCR beta chain was picked up a small number of times. As yet, its antigen is unknown. This CDR3 contains 16 residues. CDR1 is MNHEY, CDR2 SVGAGI, per germline. The J segment lost 4 bases and the V segment lost 5 bases, leaving 11 bases of the junction unmatched. TCRdb re-derived calls from the reads in MiXCR, one entry per CDR3 protein. The table lists just over 150,000 distinct CDR3 sequences, about a quarter of them singletons, with roughly 9.7% in the top ten. This sample is drawn from a study of T cell repertoires in cytomegalovirus infection. Study information: Both CMV infection and a matching HLA type were indicated by public TCR beta signatures. Regarding the study as a whole: The response measured ex vivo was dominated by TCR beta clonotypes (HLA-C-restricted and CMV-specific). Pooled public TCR beta family frequency picked out CMV carriers with the relevant HLA.

V and J are TRBV6-5 and TRBJ2-3; 8 bases map to TRBD1. The clonotype comes from a human donor in good health (CMV status not recorded). Some clones in this sample may be carry-over from other donors' samples. The sequencing sample was made of PBMCs. Here the CDR3 reads CASSPTWTGRADTQYF. The CDR3 DNA reads TGTGCCAGCAGTCCGACCTGGACAGGGCGGGCAGATACGCAGTATTTT.